The present entry profiles one T cell receptor beta chain with its context. The table lists this clonotype with many counts. This clone's antigen is unknown. No base qualities exist here, and no much larger clone lies one base off it. V is pared back by 3 bases and J by 1 base, with 7 bases lying between the germline termini. Sequences SGHDN (CDR1) and FVKESK (CDR2) are obtained from the germline V gene. Taken from cysteine to phenylalanine, the CDR3 has 13 residues. Only the CDR3 DNA is retained, 39 bases long and in frame from the first base. Instrument used: Illumina HiSeq 1500. The public reads were quality trimmed at Q25 with fastp and then assembled into clones with MiXCR by TCRdb, keeping productive beta chains. Rows merge per CDR3 protein into single entries with the most common DNA and genes. For this sample there are 500,000 to 600,000 distinct CDR3 sequences; approximately 15% appear just once. Of the sample, 20% to 30% falls within the top ten clones.

The sample belongs to a study of T cell repertoires in cytomegalovirus infection (dated by TCRdb to about 2019). A note on the overall study: Because public TCR beta signatures pointed to carriage of CMV infection together with the matching HLA type, the HLA type of each donor mattered for the analysis. Overall study outcomes, separate from this receptor: Carriers of CMV infection plus the relevant HLA type were discriminated by the cumulative frequency of public TCR beta family members in the study cohort and in an independent roughly 350-donor cohort. The ex vivo response was dominated by HLA-C-restricted CMV-specific TCR beta clonotypes, and the single most frequent clonotype in two of eight donors was supplied by these HLA-C-restricted clonotypes.

The chain is assembled from TRBV14 and TRBJ2-7, with the D segment identity uncertain. The sample taken for sequencing was CD8+ T cells from PBMCs. This clonotype was sampled from a human donor in good health (CMV status not recorded). Some clones in this sample may be carry-over from other donors' samples. The DNA is as follows: TGTGCCAGCAGCCAGGGTGAATCCTACGAGCAGTACTTC. Its translation reads: CASSQGESYEQYF.